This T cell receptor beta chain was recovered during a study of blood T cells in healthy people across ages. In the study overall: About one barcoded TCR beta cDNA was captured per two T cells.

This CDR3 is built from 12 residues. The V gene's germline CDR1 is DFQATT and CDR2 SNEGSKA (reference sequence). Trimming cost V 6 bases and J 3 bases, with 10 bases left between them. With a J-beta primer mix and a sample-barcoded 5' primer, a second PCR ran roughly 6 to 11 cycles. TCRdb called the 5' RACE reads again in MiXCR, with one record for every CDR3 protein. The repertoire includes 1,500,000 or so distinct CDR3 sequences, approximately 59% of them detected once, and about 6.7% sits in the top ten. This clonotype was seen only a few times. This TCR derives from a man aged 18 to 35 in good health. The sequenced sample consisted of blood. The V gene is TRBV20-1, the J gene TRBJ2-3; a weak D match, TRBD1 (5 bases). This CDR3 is CSAARQTDTQYF. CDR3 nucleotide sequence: TGCAGTGCAGCCCGACAGACAGATACGCAGTATTTT.